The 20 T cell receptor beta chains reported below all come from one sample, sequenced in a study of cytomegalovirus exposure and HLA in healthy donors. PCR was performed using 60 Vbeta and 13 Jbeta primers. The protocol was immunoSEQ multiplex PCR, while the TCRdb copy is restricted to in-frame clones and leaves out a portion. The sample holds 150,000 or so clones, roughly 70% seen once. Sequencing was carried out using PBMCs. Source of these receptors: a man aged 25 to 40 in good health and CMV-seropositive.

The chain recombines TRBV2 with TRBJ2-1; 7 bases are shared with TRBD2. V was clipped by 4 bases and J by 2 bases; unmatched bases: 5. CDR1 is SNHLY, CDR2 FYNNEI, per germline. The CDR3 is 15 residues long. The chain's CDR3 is CASSVGAGTYNEQFF. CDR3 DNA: TGTGCCAGCAGTGTCGGAGCGGGAACCTACAATGAGCAGTTCTTC.

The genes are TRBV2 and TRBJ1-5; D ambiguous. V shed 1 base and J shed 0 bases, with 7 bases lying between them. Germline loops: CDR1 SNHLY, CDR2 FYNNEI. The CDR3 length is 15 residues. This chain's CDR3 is CASSEGSLSNQPQHF. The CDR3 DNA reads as TGTGCCAGCAGTGAAGGGAGCCTTAGCAATCAGCCCCAGCATTTT.

The CDR3 bases are TGTGCCAGTAGTATCCAGAACTCCTACGAGCAGTACTTC. This codes for CASSIQNSYEQYF. This sequence joins TRBV19 and TRBJ2-7; no firm D call. Trimming took off 3 bases at V and 0 bases at J, with 6 bases between the two ends. Germline V gene data show CDR1 as LNHDA and CDR2 as SQIVND (reference sequence). The CDR3 contains 13 residues.

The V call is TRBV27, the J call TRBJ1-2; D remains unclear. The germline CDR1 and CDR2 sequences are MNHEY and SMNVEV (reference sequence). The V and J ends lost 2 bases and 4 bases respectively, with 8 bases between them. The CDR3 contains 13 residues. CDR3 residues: CASSLPSGYGYTF. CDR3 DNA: TGTGCCAGCAGTTTACCTTCCGGCTATGGCTACACCTTC.

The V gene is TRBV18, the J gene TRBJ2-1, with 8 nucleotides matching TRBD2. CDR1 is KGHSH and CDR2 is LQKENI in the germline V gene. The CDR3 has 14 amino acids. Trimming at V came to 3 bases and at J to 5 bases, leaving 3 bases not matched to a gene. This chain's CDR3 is CASSPGRGNNEQFF. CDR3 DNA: TGTGCCAGCTCACCCGGGAGGGGTAACAATGAGCAGTTCTTC.

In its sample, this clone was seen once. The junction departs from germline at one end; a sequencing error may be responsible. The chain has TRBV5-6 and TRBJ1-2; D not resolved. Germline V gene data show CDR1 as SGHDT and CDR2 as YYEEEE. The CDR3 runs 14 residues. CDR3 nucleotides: TGTGCCAGCAGCTTCTCCCCTCCTAATTATGGCTACACCTTC. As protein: CASSFSPPNYGYTF.

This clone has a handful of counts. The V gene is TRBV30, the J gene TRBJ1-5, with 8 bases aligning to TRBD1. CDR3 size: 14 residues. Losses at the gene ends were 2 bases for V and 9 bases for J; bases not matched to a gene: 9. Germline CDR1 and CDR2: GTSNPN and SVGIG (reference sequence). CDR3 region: CAWSIQGAVSPQHF. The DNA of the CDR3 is TGTGCCTGGAGTATCCAGGGGGCTGTCTCGCCCCAGCATTTT.

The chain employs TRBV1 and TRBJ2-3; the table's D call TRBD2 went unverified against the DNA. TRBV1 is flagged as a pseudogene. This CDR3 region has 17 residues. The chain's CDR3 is CTSSSGTSGIHTDTQYF. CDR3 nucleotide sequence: TGCACCAGCTCCTCCGGGACTAGCGGGATTCACACAGATACGCAGTATTTT.

The CDR3 nucleotides are TGTGCCACCTCAGGGGGCCTCAATGAGCAGTTCTTC. It codes for CATSGGLNEQFF. This sequence joins TRBV28 and TRBJ2-1; 8 bases line up with TRBD1. Germline CDR1 reads MDHEN; CDR2 reads SYDVKM. The CDR3 length is 12 residues. V dropped 10 bases and J dropped 6; count of bases not matched to a gene: 5.

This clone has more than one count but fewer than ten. The CDR3 is CASSDAGTSGNTIYF. CDR3 DNA sequence: TGCGCCAGCAGTGACGCAGGGACTTCTGGAAACACCATATATTTT. The chain links TRBV10-1 to TRBJ1-3; D is possibly TRBD1 (5 bases). V shed 3 bases and J shed 1 base, with 10 bases lying between them. The CDR3 is 15 amino acids. Germline CDR1 reads WNHNN; CDR2 reads SYGVQD (reference sequence).

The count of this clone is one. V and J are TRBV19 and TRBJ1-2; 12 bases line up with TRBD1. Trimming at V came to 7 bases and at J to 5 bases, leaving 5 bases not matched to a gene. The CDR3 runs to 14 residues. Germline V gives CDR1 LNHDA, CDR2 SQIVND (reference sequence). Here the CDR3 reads CASTRGQGAYGYTF. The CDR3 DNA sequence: TGTGCCAGTACCAGGGGACAGGGGGCGTATGGCTACACCTTC.

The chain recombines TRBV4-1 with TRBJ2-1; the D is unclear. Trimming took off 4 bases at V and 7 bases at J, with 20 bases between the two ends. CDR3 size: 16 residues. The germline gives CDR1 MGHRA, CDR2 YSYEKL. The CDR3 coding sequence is TGCGCCAGCAGCCTCAAGGCACTGTCCTTGAGGAATGAGCAGTTCTTC. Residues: CASSLKALSLRNEQFF.

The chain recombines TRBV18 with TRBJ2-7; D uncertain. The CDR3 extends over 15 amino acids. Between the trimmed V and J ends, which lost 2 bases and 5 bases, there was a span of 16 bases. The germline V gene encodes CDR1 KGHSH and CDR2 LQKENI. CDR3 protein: CASSPLVDQTDEQYF. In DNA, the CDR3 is TGTGCCAGCTCACCATTGGTCGATCAAACGGACGAGCAGTACTTC.

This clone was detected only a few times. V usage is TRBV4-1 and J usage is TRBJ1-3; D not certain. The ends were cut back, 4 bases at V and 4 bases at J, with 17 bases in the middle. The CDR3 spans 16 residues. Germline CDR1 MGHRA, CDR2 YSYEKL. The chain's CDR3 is CASSLNEGVQGNTIYF. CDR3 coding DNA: TGCGCCAGCAGCCTAAACGAGGGAGTGCAGGGAAACACCATATATTTT.

The CDR3 bases are TGTGCCAGCAGCTCGGGACAGACTCCCTTCCCTGACTATGGCTACACCTTC. This translates into CASSSGQTPFPDYGYTF. The rearrangement joins TRBV13 to TRBJ1-2; 7 bases line up with TRBD1. V lost 4 bases, J lost 3 bases, and 14 bases stayed unmatched. This CDR3 has 17 amino acids. Germline assignment: CDR1 PRHDT and CDR2 FYEKMQ (reference sequence).

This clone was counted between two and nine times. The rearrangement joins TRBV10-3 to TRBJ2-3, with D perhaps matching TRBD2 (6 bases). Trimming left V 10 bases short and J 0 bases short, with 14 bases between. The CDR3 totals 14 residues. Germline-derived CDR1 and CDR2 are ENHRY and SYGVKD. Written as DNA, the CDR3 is TGTGCCACTCACTCCAGCGGGAGCACAGATACGCAGTATTTT. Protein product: CATHSSGSTDTQYF.

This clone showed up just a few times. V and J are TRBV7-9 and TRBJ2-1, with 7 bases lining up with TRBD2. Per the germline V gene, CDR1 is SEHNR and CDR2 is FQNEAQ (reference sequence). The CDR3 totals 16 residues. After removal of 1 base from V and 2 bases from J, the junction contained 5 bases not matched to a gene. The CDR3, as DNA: TGTGCCAGCAGCTTAGAACTAGCGAACGCCTACAATGAGCAGTTCTTC. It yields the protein CASSLELANAYNEQFF.

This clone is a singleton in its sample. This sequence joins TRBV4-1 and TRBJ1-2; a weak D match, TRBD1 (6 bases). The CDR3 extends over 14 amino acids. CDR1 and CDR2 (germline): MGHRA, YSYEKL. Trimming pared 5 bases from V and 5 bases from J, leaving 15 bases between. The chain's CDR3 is CASSSPRDKYGYTF. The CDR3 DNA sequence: TGCGCCAGCAGCTCACCACGGGACAAATATGGCTACACCTTC.

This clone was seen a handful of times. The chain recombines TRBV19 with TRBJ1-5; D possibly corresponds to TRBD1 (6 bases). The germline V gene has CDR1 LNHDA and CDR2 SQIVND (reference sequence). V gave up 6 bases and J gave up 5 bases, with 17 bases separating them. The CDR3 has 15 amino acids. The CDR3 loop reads CASRGVGGRYQPQHF. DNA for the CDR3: TGTGCCAGTAGGGGGGTCGGGGGGCGCTATCAGCCCCAGCATTTT.

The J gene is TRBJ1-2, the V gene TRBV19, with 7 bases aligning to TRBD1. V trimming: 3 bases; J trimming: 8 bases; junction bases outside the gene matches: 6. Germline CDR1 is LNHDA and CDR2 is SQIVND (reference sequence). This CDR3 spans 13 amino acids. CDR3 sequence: CASSIDRAGGYTF. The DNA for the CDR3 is TGTGCCAGTAGTATCGACAGGGCGGGAGGCTACACCTTC.